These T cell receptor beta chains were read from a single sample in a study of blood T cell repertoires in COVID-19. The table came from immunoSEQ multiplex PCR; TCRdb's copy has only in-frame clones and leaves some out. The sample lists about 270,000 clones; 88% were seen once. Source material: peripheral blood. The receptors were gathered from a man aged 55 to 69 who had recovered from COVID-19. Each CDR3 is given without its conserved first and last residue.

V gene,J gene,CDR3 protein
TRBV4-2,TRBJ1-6,ASSRDATGASSPLH
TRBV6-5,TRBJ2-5,ASRRSSGLETQY
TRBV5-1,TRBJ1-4,ASSLSGGTTNEKLF
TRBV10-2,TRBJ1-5,ASSAWDRGLNQPQH
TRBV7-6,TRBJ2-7,ASSPISGANYEQY
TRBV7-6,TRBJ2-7,ASARTSGGYEQY
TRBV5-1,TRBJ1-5,ASSPGTADSNQPQH
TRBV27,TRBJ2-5,ASSSRDRGVETQY
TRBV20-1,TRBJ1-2,SAAKREGYT
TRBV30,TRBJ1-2,AWSVRRDYYGYT
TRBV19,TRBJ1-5,ASSIVRGGQPQH
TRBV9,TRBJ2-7,ASSVGGLAETYEQY
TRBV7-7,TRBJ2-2,ASSPSGGNTGELF
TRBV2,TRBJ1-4,ASTRDFTGGATLTNEKLF
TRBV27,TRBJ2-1,ASSLSQGQGGGEQF
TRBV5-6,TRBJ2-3,ASSLLTSGGAGTQY
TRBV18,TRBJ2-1,ASSQYSVSSYNEQF
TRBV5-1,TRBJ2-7,ASSLSVTGSYEQY
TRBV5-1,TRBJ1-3,ASSLSGGSRGNTIY
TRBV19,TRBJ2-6,ASSMGAASGANVLT
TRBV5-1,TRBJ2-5,ASSPGTSGGQETQY
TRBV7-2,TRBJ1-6,ASSLEATASYNSPLH
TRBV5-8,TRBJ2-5,ASSLSLAGETQY
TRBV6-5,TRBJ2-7,ASSYGTGTYEQY
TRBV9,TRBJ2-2,ASSSRDRGYTGELF
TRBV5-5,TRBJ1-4,ASSLAVDRGSEKLF
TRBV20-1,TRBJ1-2,SGGQPNGYT
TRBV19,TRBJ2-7,ASSIRWTGGSYEQY
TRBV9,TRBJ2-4,ASSEFQDRGQNKNIQY
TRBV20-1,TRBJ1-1,SYGGGTEAF
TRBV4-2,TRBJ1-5,ASSHGGAATEPQH